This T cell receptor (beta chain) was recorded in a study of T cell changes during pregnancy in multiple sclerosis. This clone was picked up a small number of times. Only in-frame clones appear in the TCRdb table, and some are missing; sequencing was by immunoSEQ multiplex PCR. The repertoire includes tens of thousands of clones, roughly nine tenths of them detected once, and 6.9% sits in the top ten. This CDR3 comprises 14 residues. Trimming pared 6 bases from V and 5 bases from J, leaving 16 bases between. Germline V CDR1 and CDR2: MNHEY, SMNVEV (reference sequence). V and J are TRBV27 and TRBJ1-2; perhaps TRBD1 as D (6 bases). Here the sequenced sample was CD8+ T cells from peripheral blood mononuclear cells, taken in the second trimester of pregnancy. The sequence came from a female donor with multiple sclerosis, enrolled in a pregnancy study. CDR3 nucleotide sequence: TGTGCCAGCAGGTCGGGAGGGGGGGGATATGGCTACACCTTC. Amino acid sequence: CASRSGGGGYGYTF.